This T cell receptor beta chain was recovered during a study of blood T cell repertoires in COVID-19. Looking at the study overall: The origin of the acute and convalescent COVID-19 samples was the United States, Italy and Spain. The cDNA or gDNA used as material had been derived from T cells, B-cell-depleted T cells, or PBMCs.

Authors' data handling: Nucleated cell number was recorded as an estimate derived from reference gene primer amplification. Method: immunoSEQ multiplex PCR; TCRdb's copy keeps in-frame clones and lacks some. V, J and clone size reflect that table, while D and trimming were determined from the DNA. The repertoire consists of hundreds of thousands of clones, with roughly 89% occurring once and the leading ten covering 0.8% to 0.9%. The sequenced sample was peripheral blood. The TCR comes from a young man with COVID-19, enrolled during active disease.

The CDR3 here is CASSSGTNSYNEQFF. The CDR3 DNA sequence: TGTGCCAGCAGCAGCGGGACTAACTCCTACAATGAGCAGTTCTTC. The V gene is TRBV5-4, the J gene TRBJ2-1; the match to TRBD2 covers 7 bases. The junction had 4 bases not matched to a gene; V was cut back by 4 bases and J by 0 bases. In germline, CDR1 is SGHNT, CDR2 YYREEE (reference sequence). The CDR3 spans 15 residues.